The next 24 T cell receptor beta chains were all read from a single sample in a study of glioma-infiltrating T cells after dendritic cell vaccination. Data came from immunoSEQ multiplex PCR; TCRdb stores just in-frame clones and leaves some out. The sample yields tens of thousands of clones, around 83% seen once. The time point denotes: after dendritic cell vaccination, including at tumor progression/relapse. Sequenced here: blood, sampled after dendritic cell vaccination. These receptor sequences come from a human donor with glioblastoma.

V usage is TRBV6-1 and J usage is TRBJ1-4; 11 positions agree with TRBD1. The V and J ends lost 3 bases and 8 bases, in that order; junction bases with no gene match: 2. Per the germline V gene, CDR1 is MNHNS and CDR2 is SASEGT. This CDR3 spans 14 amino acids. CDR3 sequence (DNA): TGTGCCAGCAGTGACCGGGACAGGGGGGAAAAACTGTTTTTT. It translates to CASSDRDRGEKLFF.

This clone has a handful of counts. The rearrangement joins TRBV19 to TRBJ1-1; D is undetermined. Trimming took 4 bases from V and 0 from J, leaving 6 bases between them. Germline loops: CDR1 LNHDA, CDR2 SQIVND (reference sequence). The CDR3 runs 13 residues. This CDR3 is CASSTSVNTEAFF. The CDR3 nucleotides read TGTGCCAGTAGTACATCAGTGAACACTGAAGCTTTCTTT.

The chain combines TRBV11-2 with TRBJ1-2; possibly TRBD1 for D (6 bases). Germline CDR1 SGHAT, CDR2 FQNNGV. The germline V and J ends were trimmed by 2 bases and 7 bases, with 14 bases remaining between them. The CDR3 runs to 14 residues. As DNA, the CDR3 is TGTGCCAGCAGCTTACTGGGGGCCCTTTCTGGCTACACCTTC. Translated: CASSLLGALSGYTF.

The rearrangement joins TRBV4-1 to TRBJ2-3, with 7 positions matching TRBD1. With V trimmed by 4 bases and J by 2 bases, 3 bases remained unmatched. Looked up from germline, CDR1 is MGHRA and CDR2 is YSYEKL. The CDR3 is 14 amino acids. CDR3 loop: CASSPGTATDTQYF. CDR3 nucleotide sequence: TGCGCCAGCAGCCCAGGGACAGCCACAGATACGCAGTATTTT.

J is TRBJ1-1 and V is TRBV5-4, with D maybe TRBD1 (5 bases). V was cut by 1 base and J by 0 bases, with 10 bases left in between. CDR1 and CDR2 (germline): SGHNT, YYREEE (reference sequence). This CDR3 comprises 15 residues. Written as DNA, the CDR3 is TGTGCCAGCAGCTTGAATTCAGGGATGAACACTGAAGCTTTCTTT. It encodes CASSLNSGMNTEAFF.

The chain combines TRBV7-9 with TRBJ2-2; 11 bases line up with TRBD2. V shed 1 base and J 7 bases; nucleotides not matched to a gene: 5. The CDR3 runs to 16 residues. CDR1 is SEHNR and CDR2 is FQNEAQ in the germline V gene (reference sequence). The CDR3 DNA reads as TGTGCCAGCAGCTTAGAAACTAGCGGGGGAATCGGGGAGCTGTTTTTT. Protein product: CASSLETSGGIGELFF.

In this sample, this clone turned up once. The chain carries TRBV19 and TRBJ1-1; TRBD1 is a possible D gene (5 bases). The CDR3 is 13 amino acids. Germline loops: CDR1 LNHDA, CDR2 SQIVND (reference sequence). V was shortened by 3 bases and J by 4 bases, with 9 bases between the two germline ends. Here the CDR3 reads CASSIGGGTEAFF. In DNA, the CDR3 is TGTGCCAGTAGTATTGGGGGGGGCACTGAAGCTTTCTTT.

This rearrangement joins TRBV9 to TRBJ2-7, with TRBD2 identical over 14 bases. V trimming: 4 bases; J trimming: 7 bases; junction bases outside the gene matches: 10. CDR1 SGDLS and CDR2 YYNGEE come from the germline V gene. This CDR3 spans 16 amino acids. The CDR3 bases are TGTGCCAGCAGCCCGGGGACTAGCGGGGGCTTTAGGGAGCAGTACTTC. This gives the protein CASSPGTSGGFREQYF. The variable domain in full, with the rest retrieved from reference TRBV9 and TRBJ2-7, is DSGVTQTPKHLITATGQRVTLRCSPRSGDLSVYWYQQSLDQGLQFLIQYYNGEERAKGNILERFSAQQFPDLHSELNLSSLELGDSALYFCASSPGTSGGFREQYFGPGTRLTVT.

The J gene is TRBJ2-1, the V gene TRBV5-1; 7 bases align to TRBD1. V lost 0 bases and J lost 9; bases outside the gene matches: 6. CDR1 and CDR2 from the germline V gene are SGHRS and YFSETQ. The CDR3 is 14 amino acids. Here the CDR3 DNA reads TGCGCCAGCAGCTTGGGACAGGGCTTAAGTGAGCAGTTCTTC. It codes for CASSLGQGLSEQFF.

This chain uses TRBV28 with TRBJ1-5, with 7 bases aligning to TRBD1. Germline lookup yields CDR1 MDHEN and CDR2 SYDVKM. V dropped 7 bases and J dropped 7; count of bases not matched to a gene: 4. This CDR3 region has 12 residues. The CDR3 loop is CASKSGGQPQHF. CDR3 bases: TGTGCCAGCAAGTCAGGGGGGCAGCCCCAGCATTTT.

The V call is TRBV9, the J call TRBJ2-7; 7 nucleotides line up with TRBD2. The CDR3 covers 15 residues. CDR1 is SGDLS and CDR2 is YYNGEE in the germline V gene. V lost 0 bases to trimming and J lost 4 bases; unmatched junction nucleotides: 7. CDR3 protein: CASSVGGGVSYEQYF. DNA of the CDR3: TGTGCCAGCAGCGTAGGGGGGGGAGTTTCTTACGAGCAGTACTTC. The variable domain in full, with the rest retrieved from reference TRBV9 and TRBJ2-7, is DSGVTQTPKHLITATGQRVTLRCSPRSGDLSVYWYQQSLDQGLQFLIQYYNGEERAKGNILERFSAQQFPDLHSELNLSSLELGDSALYFCASSVGGGVSYEQYFGPGTRLTVT.

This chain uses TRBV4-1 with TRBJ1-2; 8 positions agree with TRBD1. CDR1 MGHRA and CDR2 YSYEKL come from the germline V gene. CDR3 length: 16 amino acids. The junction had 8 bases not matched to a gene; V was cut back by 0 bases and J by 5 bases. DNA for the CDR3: TGCGCCAGCAGCCAAGATCGGCAGGGGGCTTGGTATGGCTACACCTTC. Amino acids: CASSQDRQGAWYGYTF.

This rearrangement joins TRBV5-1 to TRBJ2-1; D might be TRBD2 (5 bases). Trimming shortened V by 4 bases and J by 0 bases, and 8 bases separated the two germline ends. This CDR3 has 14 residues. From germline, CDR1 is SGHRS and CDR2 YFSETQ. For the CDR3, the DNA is TGCGCCAGCAGCGGAGGATCCTCCTACAATGAGCAGTTCTTC. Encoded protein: CASSGGSSYNEQFF.

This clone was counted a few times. DNA of the CDR3: TGTGCCAGCAGCTTTGGGACAGGAACCTACGAGCAGTACTTC. Amino acid sequence: CASSFGTGTYEQYF. The V call is TRBV5-8, the J call TRBJ2-7; 8 bases agree with TRBD1. This CDR3 region has 14 residues. In germline, CDR1 is SGHTS, CDR2 YDEGEE. V lost 2 bases, J lost 2 bases, and 3 bases stayed unmatched.

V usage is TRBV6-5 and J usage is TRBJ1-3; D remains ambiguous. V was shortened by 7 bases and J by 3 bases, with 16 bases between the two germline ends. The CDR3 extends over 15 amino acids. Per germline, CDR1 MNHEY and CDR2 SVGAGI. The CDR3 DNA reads TGTGCCAGCACCCGGGGTTCCGGAGGTGGAAACACCATATATTTT. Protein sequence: CASTRGSGGGNTIYF.

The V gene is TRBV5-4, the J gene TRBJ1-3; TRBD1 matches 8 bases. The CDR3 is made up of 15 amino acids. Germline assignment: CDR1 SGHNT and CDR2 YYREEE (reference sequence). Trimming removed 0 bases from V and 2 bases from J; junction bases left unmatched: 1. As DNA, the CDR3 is TGTGCCAGCAGCTTGGCGACAGGGGCTGGAAACACCATATATTTT. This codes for CASSLATGAGNTIYF.

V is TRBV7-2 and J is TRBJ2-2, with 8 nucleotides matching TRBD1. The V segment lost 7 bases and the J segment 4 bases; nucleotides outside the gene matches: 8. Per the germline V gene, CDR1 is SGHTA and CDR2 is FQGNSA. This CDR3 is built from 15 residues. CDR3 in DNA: TGTGCCAGCAACAACTTACAGGGGGGCACCGGGGAGCTGTTTTTT. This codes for CASNNLQGGTGELFF.

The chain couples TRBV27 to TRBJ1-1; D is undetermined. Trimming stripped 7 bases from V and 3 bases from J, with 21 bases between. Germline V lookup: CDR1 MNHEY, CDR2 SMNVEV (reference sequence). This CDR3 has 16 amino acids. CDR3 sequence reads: CASKFSGVRGHTEAFF. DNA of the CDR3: TGTGCCAGCAAGTTTAGCGGCGTCCGAGGCCACACTGAAGCTTTCTTT.

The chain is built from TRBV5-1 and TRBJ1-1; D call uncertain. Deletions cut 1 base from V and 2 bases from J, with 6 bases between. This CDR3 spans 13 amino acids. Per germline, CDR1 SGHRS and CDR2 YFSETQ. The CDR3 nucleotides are TGCGCCAGCAGCTTGACGAGAAACACTGAAGCTTTCTTT. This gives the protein CASSLTRNTEAFF. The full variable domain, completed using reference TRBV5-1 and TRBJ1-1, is KAGVTQTPRYLIKTRGQQVTLSCSPISGHRSVSWYQQTPGQGLQFLFEYFSETQRNKGNFPGRFSGRQFSNSRSEMNVSTLELGDSALYLCASSLTRNTEAFFGQGTRLTVV.

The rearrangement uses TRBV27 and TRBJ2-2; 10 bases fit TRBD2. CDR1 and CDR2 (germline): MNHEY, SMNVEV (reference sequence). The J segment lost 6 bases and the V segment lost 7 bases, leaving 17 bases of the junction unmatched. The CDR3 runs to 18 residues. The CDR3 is CASISPAERGGIPGELFF. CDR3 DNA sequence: TGTGCCAGCATCTCACCGGCCGAGCGGGGGGGCATCCCCGGGGAGCTGTTTTTT.

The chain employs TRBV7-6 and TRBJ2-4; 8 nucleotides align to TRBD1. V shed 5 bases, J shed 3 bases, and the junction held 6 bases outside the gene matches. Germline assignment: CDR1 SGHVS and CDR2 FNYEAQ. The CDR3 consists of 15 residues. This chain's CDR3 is CASSGNTGGKNIQYF. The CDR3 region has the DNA TGTGCCAGCAGCGGAAACACAGGGGGCAAAAACATTCAGTACTTC.

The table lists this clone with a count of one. The CDR3 DNA reads as TGTGCCAGCAGCGCCAGTCCCCTGGGGGGGAACACCGGGGAGCTGTTTTTT. It encodes CASSASPLGGNTGELFF. This chain uses TRBV7-2 with TRBJ2-2; D is perhaps TRBD2 (6 bases). The CDR3 consists of 17 residues. V dropped 5 bases and J dropped 1 base, with 17 bases sitting between them. CDR1 is SGHTA and CDR2 is FQGNSA in the germline V gene.

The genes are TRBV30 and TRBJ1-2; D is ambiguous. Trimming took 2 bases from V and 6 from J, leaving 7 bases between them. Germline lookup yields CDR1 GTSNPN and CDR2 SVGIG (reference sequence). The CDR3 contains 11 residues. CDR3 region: CAWSPLNGYTF. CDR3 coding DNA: TGTGCCTGGAGTCCACTAAATGGCTACACCTTC.

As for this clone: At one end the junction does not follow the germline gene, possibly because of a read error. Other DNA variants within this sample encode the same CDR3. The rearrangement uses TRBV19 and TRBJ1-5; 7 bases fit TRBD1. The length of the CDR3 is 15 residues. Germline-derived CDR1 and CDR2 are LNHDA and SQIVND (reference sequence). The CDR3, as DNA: TGTGCTAGTAGTCCTCAGACAGGGTCCAATCAGCCCCAGCATTTT. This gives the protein CASSPQTGSNQPQHF.